This is a list of T cell receptor beta chains from one sample in a study of early T cells in non-severe SARS-CoV-2 infection. Using its own MiXCR run on the 5' RACE reads, TCRdb lists one record per CDR3 protein. The table shows roughly 58,000 distinct CDR3 sequences, with roughly 12% occurring only once. Source material: whole blood. The origin of the receptors is an adult who was a healthcare worker with PCR-confirmed SARS-CoV-2 infection or an uninfected control (not recorded which). CDR3s include the opening cysteine and the closing phenylalanine or tryptophan. D genes are given only for firm matches. Expanded clones get a size class; other rows say once, few or many, or leave the size out.

clone_size | j_call | v_call | d_call | cdr3_nt | cdr3_aa
many | TRBJ2-5 | TRBV29-1 | TRBD2 | TGCAGCGTTAGCCTAGCGGGAGGAGGAGAGACCCAGTACTTC | CSVSLAGGGETQYF
once | TRBJ2-7 | TRBV5-1 | . | TGCGCCAGCAATCTAGCCGCAGGGGCTTGGGAGCAGTACTTC | CASNLAAGAWEQYF
few | TRBJ2-5 | TRBV5-1 | . | TGCGCCAGCAGCTTGTCCAGCGAGATAGGAGAGACCCAGTACTTC | CASSLSSEIGETQYF
many | TRBJ1-2 | TRBV19 | . | TGTGCCAGTCAGCTTAGGAGCTCAGCTAACTATGGCTACACCTTC | CASQLRSSANYGYTF
. | TRBJ1-4 | TRBV11-2 | . | TGTGCCAGCAGCCCACTAACGTTTAATGAAAAACTGTTTTTT | CASSPLTFNEKLFF
few | TRBJ2-3 | TRBV29-1 | . | TGCAGCGGACCCGGGGTCACAGATACGCAGTATTTT | CSGPGVTDTQYF
few | TRBJ2-3 | TRBV20-1 | TRBD2 | TGCAGTGCTCCGTCCGCGGGAGGAAGGGATACGCAGTATTTT | CSAPSAGGRDTQYF
. | TRBJ2-7 | TRBV28 | TRBD1 | TGTGCCAGCAAACCCGGGACAGAAAACTACGAGCAGTACTTC | CASKPGTENYEQYF
many | TRBJ2-1 | TRBV11-1 | TRBD1 | TGTGCCAGCAGTTCGACTGGACAGGGAACGTACGGTGAGCAGTTCTTC | CASSSTGQGTYGEQFF
many | TRBJ1-1 | TRBV10-1 | . | TGCGCCAGCACGTCTAGCCCGGGTCTCGAAGCTTTCTTT | CASTSSPGLEAFF
few | TRBJ1-1 | TRBV5-1 | TRBD1 | TGCGCCAGCAGCTCCTCCGGGACAGGGACTGAAGCTTTCTTT | CASSSSGTGTEAFF
. | TRBJ2-3 | TRBV20-1 | TRBD2 | TGCAGTGCTAGACGTCCTTCTAGCGGAAGCACAGATACGCAGTATTTT | CSARRPSSGSTDTQYF
. | TRBJ2-3 | TRBV12-3/TRBV12-4 | . | TGTGCCAGCAGTTTATATTCCCCCACAGATACGCAGTATTTT | CASSLYSPTDTQYF
few | TRBJ2-1 | TRBV3-1 | . | TGTGCCAGCAGCCAAGAGGCAGGGCGTAATGAGCAGTTCTTC | CASSQEAGRNEQFF
many | TRBJ2-7 | TRBV20-1 | TRBD1 | TGCAGTGCTAGAGATCTGGGGACAGGGTTTGGCGAGCAGTACTTC | CSARDLGTGFGEQYF
few | TRBJ2-3 | TRBV20-1 | . | TGCAGTGCTAGAGATACCAGGGGTACAGATACGCAGTATTTT | CSARDTRGTDTQYF
. | TRBJ2-5 | TRBV5-5 | . | TGTGCCAGCAGCCGAGGACAGCCTACGGAGACCCAGTACTTC | CASSRGQPTETQYF
medium-sized | TRBJ2-1 | TRBV29-1 | . | TGCAGCGTCGTACTCAATGAGCAGTTCTTC | CSVVLNEQFF
. | TRBJ2-7 | TRBV11-2 | TRBD1 | TGTGCCAGCAGCCCAACCGGGACAGATTCCTCCTACGAGCAGTACTTC | CASSPTGTDSSYEQYF
many | TRBJ2-7 | TRBV7-6 | . | TGTGCCAGCAGCCCCGGGACTGGGGGTTACGAGCAGTACTTC | CASSPGTGGYEQYF
many | TRBJ2-7 | TRBV28 | TRBD1 | TGTGCCAGCAGAACCCCCGGGACAGGGAGGGCCTACGAGCAGTACTTC | CASRTPGTGRAYEQYF
. | TRBJ1-4 | TRBV27 | TRBD1 | TGTGCCAGCTCCGACAGGGGGCAAACTAATGAAAAACTGTTTTTT | CASSDRGQTNEKLFF
few | TRBJ2-1 | TRBV4-1 | . | TGCGCCAGCAGCCAAGCTCCCACGCTTCAGAAGCAGTTCTTC | CASSQAPTLQKQFF
few | TRBJ2-7 | TRBV2 | . | TGTGCCAGCAGTGATGGCAGCCGACCCTACGAGCAGTACTTC | CASSDGSRPYEQYF
many | TRBJ2-1 | TRBV10-1 | . | TGCGCCAGCAGTGGGGCAATTGCAGGGGCCTACAATGAGCAGTTCTTC | CASSGAIAGAYNEQFF
few | TRBJ2-5 | TRBV29-1 | TRBD2 | TGCAGCGTTTACGGACTAGCGGGAGTTGGGGAGACCCAGTACTTC | CSVYGLAGVGETQYF
. | TRBJ2-2 | TRBV28 | . | TGTGCCAGCAGGCTCACTCCGTCCGATACCGGGGAGCTGTTTTTT | CASRLTPSDTGELFF
. | TRBJ2-7 | TRBV20-1 | . | TGCAGTGCTAAACAGGGTTATTTTGTGCACGAGCAGTACTTC | CSAKQGYFVHEQYF